These 24 T cell receptor beta chains were sequenced from one sample in a study of T cells in tumors after PD-1 blockade. TCRdb's table, derived via immunoSEQ multiplex PCR, lists solely in-frame clones and lacks some. Here the sample spans roughly 35,000 clones, roughly 76% being singletons. The source was PBMCs, collected after anti-PD-1 treatment. The receptors originated from a human donor with basal cell carcinoma.

This clone was counted a few times. J is TRBJ2-5 and V is TRBV5-1; TRBD1 matches 8 bases. The CDR3 covers 13 residues. The trim removed 3 bases at V and 11 bases at J, leaving 9 bases unmatched. Germline V gives CDR1 SGHRS, CDR2 YFSETQ. The CDR3 DNA is TGCGCCAGCAGCTCGACAGGGGCACGGTCTCAGTACTTC. Translation gives CASSSTGARSQYF.

This chain connects TRBV5-6 to TRBJ2-1; D is unresolved. V shed 4 bases and J shed 3 bases, with 8 bases lying between them. Germline assignment: CDR1 SGHDT and CDR2 YYEEEE. This CDR3 region has 13 residues. CDR3 sequence: CASSPTHYNEQFF. CDR3 sequence (DNA): TGTGCCAGCAGCCCTACCCACTACAATGAGCAGTTCTTC.

The chain links TRBV5-1 to TRBJ2-3; 8 bases fit TRBD1. V shed 0 bases, J shed 0 bases, and the junction held 6 bases outside the gene matches. The CDR3 extends over 17 amino acids. Germline CDR1 and CDR2: SGHRS and YFSETQ. CDR3 coding DNA: TGCGCCAGCAGCTTGGATGGGACAGGCACTAGCACAGATACGCAGTATTTT. Translated, it gives CASSLDGTGTSTDTQYF.

This chain links TRBV18 with TRBJ2-1; weak D call: TRBD1 (5 bases). The V and J ends lost 6 bases and 0 bases respectively, with 12 bases between them. Germline V gene lookup returns CDR1 KGHSH and CDR2 LQKENI. The CDR3 has 15 amino acids. The chain's CDR3 is CASSRRDSSYNEQFF. DNA for the CDR3: TGTGCCAGCTCGCGACGAGACAGCTCCTACAATGAGCAGTTCTTC.

Only a few counts were recorded for this clone. The chain has TRBV18 and TRBJ2-7, with TRBD1 identical over 9 bases. Looked up from germline, CDR1 is KGHSH and CDR2 is LQKENI. After removal of 1 base from V and 1 base from J, the junction contained 2 bases not matched to a gene. The length of the CDR3 is 15 residues. The CDR3 nucleotides are TGTGCCAGCTCACCACGGACAGGGGATTCCTACGAGCAGTACTTC. It yields the protein CASSPRTGDSYEQYF.

This clone has a single count. This chain uses TRBV6-6 with TRBJ2-7, with D perhaps matching TRBD2 (6 bases). Trimming took off 4 bases at V and 3 bases at J, with 16 bases between the two ends. Germline-derived CDR1 and CDR2 are MNHNY and SVGAGI (reference sequence). The CDR3 runs 15 residues. The CDR3 region is CASSSRLGNSYEQYF. CDR3 bases: TGTGCCAGCAGTTCAAGACTAGGGAACAGCTACGAGCAGTACTTC.

CDR3 protein: CAWSGRGGYYNEQFF. In nucleotides, the CDR3 is TGTGCCTGGAGTGGACGCGGGGGTTACTACAATGAGCAGTTCTTC. The chain employs TRBV30 and TRBJ2-1; TRBD2 agrees at 7 bases. The CDR3 runs to 15 residues. The J segment lost 3 bases and the V segment lost 1 base, leaving 6 bases of the junction unmatched. Germline V lookup: CDR1 GTSNPN, CDR2 SVGIG (reference sequence).

The V gene is TRBV4-3, the J gene TRBJ2-3; D is perhaps TRBD2 (6 bases). Germline V gene data show CDR1 as LGHNA and CDR2 as YSLEER. The CDR3 length is 17 residues. V dropped 3 bases and J dropped 2 bases, with 18 bases sitting between them. The chain's CDR3 is CASSQGVGVGLTDTQYF. CDR3 in DNA: TGCGCCAGCAGCCAGGGGGTGGGGGTGGGACTCACAGATACGCAGTATTTT.

The genes are TRBV10-3 and TRBJ1-2; 7 nucleotides agree with TRBD1. Germline CDR1 and CDR2: ENHRY and SYGVKD. The CDR3 totals 16 residues. Unmatched junction bases numbered 9, after V lost 4 bases and J lost 1 base. The CDR3 bases are TGTGCCATCAGTGGCCTGGACAGGCGGAATAACTATGGCTACACCTTC. Amino acids: CAISGLDRRNNYGYTF.

The J gene is TRBJ2-4, the V gene TRBV24-1, with D possibly matching TRBD2 (6 bases). Germline lookup yields CDR1 KGHDR and CDR2 SFDVKD. The V gene lost 5 bases and the J gene lost 10 bases, with 11 bases spanning the gap. The CDR3 extends over 12 amino acids. DNA of the CDR3: TGTGCCACCAGTGGCCCTCGGGGGATTCAGTACTTC. Encoded protein: CATSGPRGIQYF.

CDR3 bases: TGTGCCAGCAGTCCAGGGGCGGGCGAGCAGTACTTC. Its translation: CASSPGAGEQYF. The V gene is TRBV25-1, the J gene TRBJ2-7; TRBD1 is a possible D gene (6 bases). The germline CDR1 and CDR2 sequences are MGHDK and SYGVNS. The V end lost 5 bases, the J end lost 6 bases, and 11 bases lay between the germline ends. This CDR3 has 12 amino acids.

The rearrangement uses TRBV6-2 or TRBV6-3 and TRBJ1-5, with D possibly TRBD1 on 6 matching bases. The V gene lost 4 bases and the J gene lost 5 bases, with 18 bases spanning the gap. Germline V gives CDR1 MNHEY, CDR2 SVGEGT. This CDR3 is 16 amino acids long. For the CDR3, the DNA is TGTGCCAGCAGTTTTACCGGGACATCACGATATCAGCCCCAGCATTTT. This sequence encodes CASSFTGTSRYQPQHF.

This CDR3 reads CASSLGLDGYTF. Written as DNA, the CDR3 is TGCGCCAGCAGCTTGGGTCTAGATGGCTACACCTTC. This chain uses TRBV5-1 with TRBJ1-2; D call uncertain. The CDR3 is 12 amino acids. Trimming removed 0 bases at V and 6 bases at J, with 6 bases between. Per germline, CDR1 SGHRS and CDR2 YFSETQ.

This clone has more than one count but fewer than ten. The gene calls are TRBV14 and TRBJ2-5; D is perhaps TRBD2 (5 bases). This CDR3 has 11 amino acids. Deletions cut 4 bases from V and 10 bases from J, with 10 bases between. The germline V gene encodes CDR1 SGHDN and CDR2 FVKESK. The CDR3 DNA follows: TGTGCCAGCAGCCGGGAGCGCCTCCAGTACTTC. The encoded protein is CASSRERLQYF.

This chain links TRBV30 with TRBJ1-5; tentatively, D is TRBD1 (6 bases). Trimming left V 0 bases short and J 0 bases short, with 12 bases between. Germline-derived CDR1 and CDR2 are GTSNPN and SVGIG (reference sequence). CDR3 length: 16 residues. In nucleotides, the CDR3 is TGTGCCTGGAGTGTTAAAGGACAGTATAGCAATCAGCCCCAGCATTTT. Translating gives CAWSVKGQYSNQPQHF.

This clone was seen just once. The V and J genes are TRBV4-1 and TRBJ1-3; D is uncertain. CDR3 length: 14 residues. CDR1 and CDR2 (germline): MGHRA, YSYEKL. V was cut by 0 bases and J by 6 bases, with 9 bases left in between. The CDR3 loop is CASSQDLLKNTIYF. The CDR3 nucleotides are TGCGCCAGCAGCCAAGATCTCCTGAAAAACACCATATATTTT.

The gene calls are TRBV27 and TRBJ2-3, with TRBD1 identical over 7 bases. J lost 4 bases, V lost 5 bases, and 6 bases had no gene match. CDR3 length: 14 residues. Germline CDR1 MNHEY, CDR2 SMNVEV (reference sequence). The CDR3 nucleotides read TGTGCCAGCAGTCCGTTGACAGGGCCAGATACGCAGTATTTT. Its translation is CASSPLTGPDTQYF.

The count of this clone is one. This sequence joins TRBV6-6 and TRBJ2-7; 7 nucleotides match TRBD2. The ends lost 6 bases at V and 8 bases at J; junction bases unmatched: 4. CDR1 is MNHNY and CDR2 is SVGAGI in the germline V gene (reference sequence). This CDR3 has 11 amino acids. The CDR3 protein is CASRREGQQYF. DNA of the CDR3: TGTGCCAGCAGGAGGGAGGGACAGCAGTACTTC.

This chain links TRBV19 with TRBJ1-5; 7 bases align to TRBD1. Per germline, CDR1 LNHDA and CDR2 SQIVND (reference sequence). After removal of 1 base from V and 7 bases from J, the junction contained 7 bases not matched to a gene. The CDR3 loop spans 15 amino acids. The CDR3 region is CASSIAYRGYQPQHF. CDR3 bases: TGTGCCAGTAGTATAGCTTACAGGGGATACCAGCCCCAGCATTTT.

The J gene is TRBJ1-1, the V gene TRBV6-1; D uncertain. Germline CDR1 MNHNS, CDR2 SASEGT. This CDR3 has 13 residues. The V gene lost 3 bases and the J gene lost 5 bases, with 10 bases spanning the gap. CDR3 amino acids: CASSDTLVTEAFF. As DNA, the CDR3 is TGTGCCAGCAGTGATACTCTGGTTACTGAAGCTTTCTTT.

The sample holds many counts of this clone. The conserved phenylalanine or tryptophan is not found at the CDR3 terminus, so this likely reflects a read error. No DNA is shown, since the ends of the CDR3 on it are uncertain; the CDR3 is the one TCRdb lists. The chain recombines TRBV19 with TRBJ2-3. The CDR3 length is 9 residues, termini included. Germline V gives CDR1 LNHDA, CDR2 SQIVND (reference sequence). The CDR3 here is CASSIDRTV.

The chain carries TRBV2 and TRBJ2-5; D not resolved. Trimming shortened V by 4 bases and J by 3 bases, and 3 bases separated the two germline ends. The CDR3 extends over 11 amino acids. Germline V CDR1 and CDR2: SNHLY, FYNNEI. CDR3 nucleotides: TGTGCCAGCAGTGGTGAAGAGACCCAGTACTTC. It codes for CASSGEETQYF.

J is TRBJ2-1 and V is TRBV5-1, with 10 bases aligning to TRBD2. Unmatched junction bases numbered 0, after V lost 1 base and J lost 5 bases. The CDR3 runs 14 residues. Germline V gene lookup returns CDR1 SGHRS and CDR2 YFSETQ. CDR3 DNA: TGCGCCAGCAGCTTGACTAGCGGGGACAATGAGCAGTTCTTC. This gives the protein CASSLTSGDNEQFF.

The chain links TRBV5-1 to TRBJ2-3, with D perhaps matching TRBD2 (6 bases). This CDR3 region has 16 residues. The V end lost 0 bases, the J end lost 5 bases, and 16 bases lay between the germline ends. In germline, CDR1 is SGHRS, CDR2 YFSETQ. The CDR3 protein is CASSLERGAGLDTQYF. In nucleotides, the CDR3 is TGCGCCAGCAGCTTGGAACGCGGGGCGGGATTAGATACGCAGTATTTT.